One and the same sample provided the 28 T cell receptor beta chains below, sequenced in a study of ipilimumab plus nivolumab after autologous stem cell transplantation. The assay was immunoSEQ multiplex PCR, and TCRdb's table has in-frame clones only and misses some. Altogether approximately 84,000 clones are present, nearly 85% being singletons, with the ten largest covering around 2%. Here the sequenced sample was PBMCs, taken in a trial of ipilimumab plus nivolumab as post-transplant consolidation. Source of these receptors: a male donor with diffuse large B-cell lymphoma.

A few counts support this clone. DNA of the CDR3: TGCGCCAGCAGCTTGGGGGACGGTAGCAATCAGCCCCAGCATTTT. Translating it yields CASSLGDGSNQPQHF. This chain connects TRBV5-1 to TRBJ1-5; a weak D match, TRBD1 (5 bases). Germline CDR1 is SGHRS and CDR2 is YFSETQ. The V end lost 0 bases, the J end lost 0 bases, and 7 bases lay between the germline ends. The CDR3 extends over 15 amino acids.

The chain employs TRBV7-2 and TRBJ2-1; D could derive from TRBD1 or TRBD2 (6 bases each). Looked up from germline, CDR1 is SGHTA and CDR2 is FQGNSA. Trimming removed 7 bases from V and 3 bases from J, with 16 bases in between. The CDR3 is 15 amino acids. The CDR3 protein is CASNGGPPHYNEQFF. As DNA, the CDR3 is TGTGCCAGCAACGGGGGCCCGCCCCACTACAATGAGCAGTTCTTC.

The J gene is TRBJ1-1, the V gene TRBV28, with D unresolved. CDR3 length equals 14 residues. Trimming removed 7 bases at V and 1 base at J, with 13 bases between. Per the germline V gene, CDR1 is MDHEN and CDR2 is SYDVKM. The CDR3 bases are TGTGCCAGCACCACTAGGCCGGAGAACACTGAAGCTTTCTTT. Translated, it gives CASTTRPENTEAFF.

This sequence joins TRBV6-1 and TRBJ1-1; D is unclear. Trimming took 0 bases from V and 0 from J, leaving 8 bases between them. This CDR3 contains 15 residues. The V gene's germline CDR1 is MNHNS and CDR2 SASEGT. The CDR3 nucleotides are TGTGCCAGCAGTGAAGCGGCAGCCTTGAACACTGAAGCTTTCTTT. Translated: CASSEAAALNTEAFF.

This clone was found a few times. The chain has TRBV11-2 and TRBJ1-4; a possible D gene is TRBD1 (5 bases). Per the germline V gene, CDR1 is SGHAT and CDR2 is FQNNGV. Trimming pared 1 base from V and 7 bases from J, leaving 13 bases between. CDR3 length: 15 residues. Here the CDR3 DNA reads TGTGCCAGCAGCTTAGGGGCAGGGAGTTTTGAAAAACTGTTTTTT. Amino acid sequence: CASSLGAGSFEKLFF.

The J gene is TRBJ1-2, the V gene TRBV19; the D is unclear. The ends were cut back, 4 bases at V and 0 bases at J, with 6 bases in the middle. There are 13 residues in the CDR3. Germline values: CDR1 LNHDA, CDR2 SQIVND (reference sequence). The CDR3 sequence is CASSRTANYGYTF. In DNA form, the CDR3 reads TGTGCCAGTAGTAGAACAGCTAACTATGGCTACACCTTC.

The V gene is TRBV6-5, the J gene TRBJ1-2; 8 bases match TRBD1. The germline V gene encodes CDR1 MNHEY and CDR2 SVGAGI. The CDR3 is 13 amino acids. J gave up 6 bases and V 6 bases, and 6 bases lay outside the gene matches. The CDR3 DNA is TGTGCCAGCAGCCCCGGACAGGGCCATGGCTACACCTTC. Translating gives CASSPGQGHGYTF.

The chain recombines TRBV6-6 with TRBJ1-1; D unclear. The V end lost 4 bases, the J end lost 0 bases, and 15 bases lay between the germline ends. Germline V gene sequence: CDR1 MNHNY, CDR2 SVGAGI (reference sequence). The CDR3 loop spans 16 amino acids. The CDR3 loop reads CASSSGLLSLNTEAFF. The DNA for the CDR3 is TGTGCCAGCAGTTCCGGACTCTTATCTCTGAACACTGAAGCTTTCTTT.

DNA of the CDR3: TGCGCCAGCAGCTTGGGATCTATGGAGACCCAGTACTTC. Its translation is CASSLGSMETQYF. V gene TRBV5-1 combines with J gene TRBJ2-5; D gene uncertain. CDR3 length: 13 residues. Trimming removed 0 bases at V and 5 bases at J, with 8 bases between. CDR1 is SGHRS, CDR2 YFSETQ, per germline.

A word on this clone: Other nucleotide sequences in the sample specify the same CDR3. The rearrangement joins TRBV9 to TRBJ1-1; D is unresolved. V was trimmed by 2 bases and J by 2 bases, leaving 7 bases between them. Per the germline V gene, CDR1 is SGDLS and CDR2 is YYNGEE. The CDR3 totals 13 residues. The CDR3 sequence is CASSVGSNTEAFF. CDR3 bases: TGTGCCAGCAGCGTCGGATCCAACACTGAAGCTTTCTTT.

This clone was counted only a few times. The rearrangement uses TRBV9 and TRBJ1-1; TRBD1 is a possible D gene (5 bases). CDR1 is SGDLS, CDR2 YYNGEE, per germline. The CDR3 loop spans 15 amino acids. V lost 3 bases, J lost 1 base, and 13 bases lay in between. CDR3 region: CASSGQTEWNTEAFF. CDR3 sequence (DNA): TGTGCCAGCAGCGGACAGACGGAGTGGAACACTGAAGCTTTCTTT.

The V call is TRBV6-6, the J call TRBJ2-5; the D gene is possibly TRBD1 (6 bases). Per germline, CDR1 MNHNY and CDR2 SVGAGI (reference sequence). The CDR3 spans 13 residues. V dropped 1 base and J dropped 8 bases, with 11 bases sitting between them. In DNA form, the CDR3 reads TGTGCCAGCAGTTACTATGACAGGCCCACCCAGTACTTC. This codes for CASSYYDRPTQYF.

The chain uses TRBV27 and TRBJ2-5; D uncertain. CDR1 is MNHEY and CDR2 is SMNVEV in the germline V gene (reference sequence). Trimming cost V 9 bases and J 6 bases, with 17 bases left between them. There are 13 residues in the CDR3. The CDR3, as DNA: TGTGCCAGACATTTGGTTTTTTACAAGACCCAGTACTTC. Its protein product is CARHLVFYKTQYF.

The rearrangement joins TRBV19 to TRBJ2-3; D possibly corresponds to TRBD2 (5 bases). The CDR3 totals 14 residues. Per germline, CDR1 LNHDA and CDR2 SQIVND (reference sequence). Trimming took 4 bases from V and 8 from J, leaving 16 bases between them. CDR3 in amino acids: CASSSSSRVGTQYF. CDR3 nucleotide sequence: TGTGCCAGTAGTAGCAGTTCGCGGGTGGGTACGCAGTATTTT.

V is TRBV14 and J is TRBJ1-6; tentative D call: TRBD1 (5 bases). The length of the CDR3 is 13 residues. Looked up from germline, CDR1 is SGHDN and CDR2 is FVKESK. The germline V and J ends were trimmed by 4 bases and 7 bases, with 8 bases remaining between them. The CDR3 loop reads CASSPGGNSPLHF. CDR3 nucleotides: TGTGCCAGCAGCCCCGGGGGGAATTCACCCCTCCACTTT.

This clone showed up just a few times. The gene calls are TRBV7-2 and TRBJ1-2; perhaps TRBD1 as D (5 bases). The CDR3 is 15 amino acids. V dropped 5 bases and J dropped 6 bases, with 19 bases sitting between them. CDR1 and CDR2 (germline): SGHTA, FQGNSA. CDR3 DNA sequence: TGTGCCAGCAGCCAAATTGGACTGAGAGGGGATGGCTACACCTTC. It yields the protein CASSQIGLRGDGYTF.

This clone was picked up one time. The CDR3: CASSDPGQGLEQYF. Here the CDR3 DNA reads TGTGCCAGCAGCGATCCGGGACAGGGTTTGGAGCAGTACTTC. The gene calls are TRBV5-5 and TRBJ2-7, with 9 positions matching TRBD1. V trimming: 4 bases; J trimming: 7 bases; junction bases outside the gene matches: 9. Germline CDR1 SGHKS, CDR2 YYEKEE (reference sequence). This CDR3 has 14 amino acids.

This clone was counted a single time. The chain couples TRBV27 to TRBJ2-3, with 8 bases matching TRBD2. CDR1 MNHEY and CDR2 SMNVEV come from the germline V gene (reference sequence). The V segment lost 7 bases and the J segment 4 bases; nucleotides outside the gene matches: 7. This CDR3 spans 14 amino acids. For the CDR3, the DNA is TGTGCCAGCAAATCTGCGGGAGGCTCAGATACGCAGTATTTT. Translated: CASKSAGGSDTQYF.

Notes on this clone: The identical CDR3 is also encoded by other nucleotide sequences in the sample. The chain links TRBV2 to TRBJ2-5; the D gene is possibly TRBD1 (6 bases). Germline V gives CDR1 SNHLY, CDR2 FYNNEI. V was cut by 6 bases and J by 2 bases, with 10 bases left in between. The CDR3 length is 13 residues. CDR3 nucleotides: TGTGCCAGCAGCCGAGGACAGCAAGAGACCCAGTACTTC. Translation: CASSRGQQETQYF.

The CDR3 DNA sequence: TGTGCCAGCAGCTTGTATATTACACAAAAGTACAATGAGCAGTTCTTC. Encoded protein: CASSLYITQKYNEQFF. V usage is TRBV5-4 and J usage is TRBJ2-1; D ambiguous. CDR1 is SGHNT, CDR2 YYREEE, per germline (reference sequence). This CDR3 has 16 residues. V was pared by 1 base and J by 4 bases, with 15 bases between.

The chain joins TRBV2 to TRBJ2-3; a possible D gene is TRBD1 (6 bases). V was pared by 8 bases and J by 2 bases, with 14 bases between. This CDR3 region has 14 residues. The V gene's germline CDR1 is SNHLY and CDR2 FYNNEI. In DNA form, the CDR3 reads TGTGCCAGCCACATACAGGGATCCACAGATACGCAGTATTTT. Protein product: CASHIQGSTDTQYF.

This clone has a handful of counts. CDR3 coding DNA: TGCAGCGTTGATACAGGGGGCACTGAAGCTTTCTTT. Its protein is CSVDTGGTEAFF. V gene TRBV29-1 combines with J gene TRBJ1-1; 8 bases are a match to TRBD1. The CDR3 runs to 12 residues. In germline, CDR1 is SQVTM, CDR2 ANQGSEA. V lost 3 bases, J lost 4 bases, and 1 base stayed unmatched.

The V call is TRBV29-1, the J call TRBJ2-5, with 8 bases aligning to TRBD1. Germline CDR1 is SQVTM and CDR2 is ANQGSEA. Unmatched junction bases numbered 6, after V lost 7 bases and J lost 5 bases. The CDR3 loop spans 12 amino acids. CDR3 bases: TGCAGCGCACAGGGGGTCTGGGAGACCCAGTACTTC. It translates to CSAQGVWETQYF.

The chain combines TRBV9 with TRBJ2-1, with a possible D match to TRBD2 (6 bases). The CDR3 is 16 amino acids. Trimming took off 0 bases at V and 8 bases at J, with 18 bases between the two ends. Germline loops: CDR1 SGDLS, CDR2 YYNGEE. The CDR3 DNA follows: TGTGCCAGCAGCGTAGCTACGGGACTTGGCTCCCATGAGCAGTTCTTC. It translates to CASSVATGLGSHEQFF.

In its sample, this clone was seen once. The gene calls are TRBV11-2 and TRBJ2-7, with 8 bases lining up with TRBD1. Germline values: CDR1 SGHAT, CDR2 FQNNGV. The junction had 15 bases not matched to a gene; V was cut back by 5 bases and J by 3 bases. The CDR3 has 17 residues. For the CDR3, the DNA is TGTGCCAGCAGCCCCTTGACAGGGGCAATTCCGTTCTACGAGCAGTACTTC. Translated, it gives CASSPLTGAIPFYEQYF.

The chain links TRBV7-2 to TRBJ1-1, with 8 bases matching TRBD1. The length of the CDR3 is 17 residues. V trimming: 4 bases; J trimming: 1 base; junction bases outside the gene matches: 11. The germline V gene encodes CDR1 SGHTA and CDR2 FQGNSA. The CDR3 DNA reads TGTGCCAGCAGCTCTCGGACAGGGATGGAGGCGAACACTGAAGCTTTCTTT. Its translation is CASSSRTGMEANTEAFF.

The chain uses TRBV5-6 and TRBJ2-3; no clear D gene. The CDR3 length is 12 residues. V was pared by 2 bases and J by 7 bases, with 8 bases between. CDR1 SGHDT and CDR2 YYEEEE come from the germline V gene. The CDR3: CASSLGLNTQYF. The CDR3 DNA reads TGTGCCAGCAGCTTAGGATTGAATACGCAGTATTTT.

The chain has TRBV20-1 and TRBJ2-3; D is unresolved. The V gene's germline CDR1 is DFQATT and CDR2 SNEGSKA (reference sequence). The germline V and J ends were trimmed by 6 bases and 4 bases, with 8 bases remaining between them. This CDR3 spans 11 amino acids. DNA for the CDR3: TGCAGTGCCCAGGACCCAGATACGCAGTATTTT. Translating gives CSAQDPDTQYF.